Following are 32 T cell receptor beta chains from one sample sequenced in a study of blood T cell repertoires in COVID-19. Using immunoSEQ multiplex PCR, the repertoire was profiled, and TCRdb retains in-frame clones only, with some absent. Among about 250,000 clones listed, 70% to 85% were seen once. Material: peripheral blood. These receptors originate from a human donor with COVID-19, enrolled during active disease. The donor label of this sample is uncertain.

The chain carries TRBV4-2 and TRBJ1-1; 7 bases are shared with TRBD1. Trimming at V came to 0 bases and at J to 3 bases, leaving 13 bases not matched to a gene. The germline gives CDR1 LGHNA, CDR2 YNFKEQ. This CDR3 has 18 residues. CDR3 sequence reads: CASSQETVTGTAHTEAFF. The CDR3 region has the DNA TGTGCCAGCAGCCAAGAAACCGTCACCGGGACAGCCCACACTGAAGCTTTCTTT.

The chain carries TRBV11-3 and TRBJ2-7, with D possibly matching TRBD2 (5 bases). The CDR3 length is 12 residues. The V and J ends lost 5 bases and 3 bases respectively, with 8 bases between them. The germline V gene encodes CDR1 SGHNT and CDR2 YENEEA. The chain's CDR3 is CASSGSSYEQYF. CDR3 DNA: TGTGCCAGCAGCGGGAGTAGCTACGAGCAGTACTTC.

The chain employs TRBV5-1 and TRBJ2-1; D is unclear. The V gene lost 9 bases and the J gene lost 5 bases, with 15 bases spanning the gap. The CDR3 is 13 amino acids. Germline CDR1 and CDR2: SGHRS and YFSETQ. CDR3 DNA: TGCGCCACCTCTTTAAGCCCCAACAATGAGCAGTTCTTC. Protein sequence: CATSLSPNNEQFF.

This clone showed up just once. J is TRBJ1-1 and V is TRBV6-5; maybe TRBD1 (6 bases). V lost 6 bases and J 3 bases, leaving 14 bases between the germline ends. Per germline, CDR1 MNHEY and CDR2 SVGAGI. This CDR3 has 14 residues. The CDR3 sequence is CASRKRTEYTEAFF. The DNA for the CDR3 is TGTGCCAGCAGGAAACGGACAGAATACACTGAAGCTTTCTTT.

This sequence joins TRBV2 and TRBJ1-2; D uncertain. The CDR3 covers 13 residues. Deletions cut 3 bases from V and 4 bases from J, with 9 bases between. Germline-derived CDR1 and CDR2 are SNHLY and FYNNEI. The CDR3 sequence is CASSEQDFYGYTF. In DNA, the CDR3 is TGTGCCAGCAGTGAGCAGGATTTCTATGGCTACACCTTC.

V gene TRBV7-9 combines with J gene TRBJ1-1; 7 bases fit TRBD1. Trimming removed 7 bases from V and 4 bases from J; junction bases left unmatched: 9. The CDR3 contains 14 residues. Germline V gene lookup returns CDR1 SEHNR and CDR2 FQNEAQ (reference sequence). CDR3 nucleotides: TGTGCCAGCACCCTACAGGGGCGGATCACTGAAGCTTTCTTT. Protein: CASTLQGRITEAFF.

V and J are TRBV28 and TRBJ2-7, with D possibly TRBD2 on 6 matching bases. Germline CDR1 MDHEN, CDR2 SYDVKM. CDR3 length equals 13 residues. V was trimmed by 5 bases and J by 4 bases, leaving 12 bases between them. In DNA, the CDR3 is TGTGCCAGCAGTCCCGCGGGGATTTACGAGCAGTACTTC. It translates to CASSPAGIYEQYF.

The J gene is TRBJ2-3, the V gene TRBV9; D call uncertain. Trimming removed 4 bases from V and 2 bases from J, with 11 bases in between. There are 14 residues in the CDR3. Germline values: CDR1 SGDLS, CDR2 YYNGEE. The CDR3 sequence: CASSPQEDTDTQYF. Written as DNA, the CDR3 is TGTGCCAGCAGCCCCCAGGAAGACACAGATACGCAGTATTTT.

Note on this clone: The same CDR3 can be traced to other DNA sequences in this sample. This sequence joins TRBV9 and TRBJ2-5; 9 nucleotides line up with TRBD2. The CDR3 has 15 residues. Trimming removed 2 bases from V and 0 bases from J; junction bases left unmatched: 2. Germline lookup yields CDR1 SGDLS and CDR2 YYNGEE. CDR3 amino acids: CASSVLAGYQETQYF. CDR3 nucleotide sequence: TGTGCCAGCAGCGTCCTAGCGGGGTACCAAGAGACCCAGTACTTC. Using reference TRBV9 and TRBJ2-5 for the parts outside the CDR3, the full variable domain is DSGVTQTPKHLITATGQRVTLRCSPRSGDLSVYWYQQSLDQGLQFLIQYYNGEERAKGNILERFSAQQFPDLHSELNLSSLELGDSALYFCASSVLAGYQETQYFGPGTRLLVL.

The gene calls are TRBV6-5 and TRBJ2-1, with TRBD2 identical over 9 bases. V lost 6 bases to trimming and J lost 4 bases; unmatched junction nucleotides: 7. The CDR3 has 15 amino acids. CDR1 is MNHEY, CDR2 SVGAGI, per germline. Here the CDR3 reads CASRMGAGGYNEQFF. The CDR3 DNA follows: TGTGCCAGCAGGATGGGCGCGGGAGGGTACAATGAGCAGTTCTTC.

The V gene is TRBV5-8, the J gene TRBJ1-1; D gene ambiguous. Trimming took 5 bases from V and 6 from J, leaving 8 bases between them. The CDR3 sequence is 11 residues long. Germline CDR1 is SGHTS and CDR2 is YDEGEE. The DNA of the CDR3 is TGTGCCAGCAGTTTCTCCCCTGAAGCTTTCTTT. This codes for CASSFSPEAFF.

The rearrangement links TRBV10-2 to TRBJ1-2, with D hard to call. The CDR3 is 14 residues long. V lost 2 bases, J lost 5 bases, and 12 bases lay in between. The V gene's germline CDR1 is WSHSY and CDR2 SAAADI. The CDR3 reads CASSEGGPLYGYTF. CDR3 nucleotides: TGCGCCAGCAGTGAGGGCGGGCCGCTGTATGGCTACACCTTC.

This chain connects TRBV29-1 to TRBJ1-5, with 7 nucleotides matching TRBD1. The CDR3 contains 14 residues. V was clipped by 6 bases and J by 1 base; unmatched bases: 6. Germline V gives CDR1 SQVTM, CDR2 ANQGSEA. The CDR3 protein is CSVATGQSNQPQHF. The CDR3 DNA follows: TGCAGCGTCGCGACGGGACAGAGCAATCAGCCCCAGCATTTT.

The chain joins TRBV18 to TRBJ2-7; D gene unclear. The germline CDR1 and CDR2 sequences are KGHSH and LQKENI. V was cut by 3 bases and J by 3 bases, with 6 bases left in between. This CDR3 is 12 amino acids long. The CDR3 spells CASSPENYEQYF. CDR3 bases: TGTGCCAGCTCACCGGAGAACTACGAGCAGTACTTC. Drawing the rest from reference TRBV18 and TRBJ2-7, the complete variable domain is NAGVMQNPRHLVRRRGQEARLRCSPMKGHSHVYWYRQLPEEGLKFMVYLQKENIIDESGMPKERFSAEFPKEGPSILRIQQVVRGDSAAYFCASSPENYEQYFGPGTRLTVT.

This clone has at least ten counts. The CDR3, as DNA: TGTGCCAGCAGTGCTGGAAGGGGGGGAAATGAGCAGTTCTTC. Translated, it gives CASSAGRGGNEQFF. The chain employs TRBV28 and TRBJ2-1; possibly TRBD2 for D (7 bases). The CDR3 has 14 amino acids. V was pared by 5 bases and J by 7 bases, with 15 bases between. Germline V lookup: CDR1 MDHEN, CDR2 SYDVKM.

The chain is built from TRBV4-3 and TRBJ1-2; D gene unclear. Germline loops: CDR1 LGHNA, CDR2 YSLEER. The CDR3 loop spans 13 amino acids. V lost 0 bases and J 7 bases, leaving 9 bases between the germline ends. The CDR3 loop reads CASSQDTGVGYTF. CDR3 in DNA: TGCGCCAGCAGCCAAGATACCGGGGTTGGCTACACCTTC.

The V and J genes are TRBV7-8 and TRBJ2-7, with 7 bases that match TRBD2. The CDR3 sequence is 16 residues long. The V and J ends lost 3 bases and 2 bases, in that order; junction bases with no gene match: 10. Germline assignment: CDR1 SGHVS and CDR2 FQNEAQ. CDR3 in DNA: TGTGCCAGCAGCTTGGTGAGACTAGCAGAAACCTACGAGCAGTACTTC. It yields the protein CASSLVRLAETYEQYF.

The chain is built from TRBV14 and TRBJ1-1; 7 nucleotides align to TRBD1. Germline trimming cut 1 base from V and 8 bases from J; bases unmatched to any gene: 10. Germline CDR1 SGHDN, CDR2 FVKESK. CDR3 length equals 15 residues. In DNA, the CDR3 is TGTGCCAGCAGCCAAGCACCGGGACAGAACTGGGAAGCTTTCTTT. Its translation: CASSQAPGQNWEAFF.

The chain recombines TRBV10-1 with TRBJ2-7; 7 bases agree with TRBD1. V shed 3 bases, J shed 5 bases, and the junction held 7 bases outside the gene matches. Germline V gene lookup returns CDR1 WNHNN and CDR2 SYGVQD (reference sequence). The CDR3 loop spans 14 amino acids. The chain's CDR3 is CASSDRGGEDEQYF. CDR3 nucleotide sequence: TGCGCCAGCAGTGACCGAGGGGGCGAGGACGAGCAGTACTTC.

This clone was picked up one time. V usage is TRBV29-1 and J usage is TRBJ2-7, with D hard to call. The CDR3 contains 12 residues. CDR1 and CDR2 (germline): SQVTM, ANQGSEA. V dropped 3 bases and J dropped 3 bases, with 9 bases sitting between them. The DNA of the CDR3 is TGCAGCGTTGAGCGGAGCCGCTACGAGCAGTACTTC. Protein product: CSVERSRYEQYF.

The V and J genes are TRBV9 and TRBJ2-4; D is perhaps TRBD1 (7 bases). Germline CDR1 reads SGDLS; CDR2 reads YYNGEE. The V end was cut by 4 bases, the J end by 6 bases, with 17 bases between. The CDR3 has 15 residues. The CDR3 is CASSPHSGGGNIQYF. CDR3 DNA sequence: TGTGCCAGCAGCCCCCACTCAGGGGGAGGAAACATTCAGTACTTC.

The rearrangement uses TRBV3-1 (or the pseudogene TRBV3-2) and TRBJ1-3; D is unclear. The CDR3 runs 16 residues. In germline, CDR1 is LGHDT, CDR2 YNNKEL (reference sequence). Trimming took 1 base from V and 0 from J, leaving 10 bases between them. The CDR3 DNA follows: TGTGCCAGCAGCCAAGGGTACAGCAGCTCTGGAAACACCATATATTTT. Translating gives CASSQGYSSSGNTIYF.

This rearrangement joins TRBV3-1 (or the pseudogene TRBV3-2) to TRBJ1-2, with D possibly TRBD1 on 5 matching bases. CDR1 and CDR2 from the germline V gene are LGHDT and YNNKEL (reference sequence). V lost 3 bases to trimming and J lost 8 bases, with 10 bases between them. The CDR3 is 12 residues long. The CDR3 reads CASSHREGGYTF. The CDR3 DNA is TGTGCCAGCAGCCACAGGGAGGGAGGCTACACCTTC.

The chain carries TRBV30 and TRBJ2-1; TRBD2 agrees at 11 bases. Germline trimming cut 1 base from V and 5 bases from J; bases unmatched to any gene: 1. Germline CDR1 GTSNPN, CDR2 SVGIG (reference sequence). The CDR3 is 14 residues long. CDR3 bases: TGTGCCTGGAGTGAGGGACTAGCGGACAATGAGCAGTTCTTC. Translated: CAWSEGLADNEQFF.

V gene TRBV29-1 combines with J gene TRBJ2-2; 9 nucleotides match TRBD1. The CDR3 contains 14 residues. CDR1 and CDR2 from the germline V gene are SQVTM and ANQGSEA. The V segment lost 5 bases and the J segment 7 bases; nucleotides outside the gene matches: 8. CDR3: CSVPDRGTVGELFF. The CDR3 nucleotides are TGCAGCGTTCCAGACAGGGGGACGGTCGGGGAGCTGTTTTTT.

The V and J genes are TRBV7-9 and TRBJ1-1, with a possible D match to TRBD1 (6 bases). The CDR3 covers 13 residues. The V gene lost 1 base and the J gene lost 5 bases, with 8 bases spanning the gap. Looked up from germline, CDR1 is SEHNR and CDR2 is FQNEAQ (reference sequence). The CDR3 coding sequence is TGTGCCAGCAGCTTAGAGGGGGAAACTGAAGCTTTCTTT. This translates into CASSLEGETEAFF.

CDR3 loop: CASSSLTGNTEAFF. CDR3 bases: TGCGCCAGCAGCTCCTTGACGGGGAACACTGAAGCTTTCTTT. V and J are TRBV5-1 and TRBJ1-1; no firm D call. The CDR3 runs to 14 residues. Trimming cost V 3 bases and J 1 base, with 10 bases left between them. Germline loops: CDR1 SGHRS, CDR2 YFSETQ.

This chain joins TRBV2 and TRBJ1-5; D call uncertain. The CDR3 covers 13 residues. V shed 3 bases and J shed 8 bases, with 11 bases lying between them. Germline CDR1 reads SNHLY; CDR2 reads FYNNEI. Here the CDR3 reads CASSDSELEPQHF. The CDR3 DNA follows: TGTGCCAGCAGTGACTCTGAGTTGGAGCCCCAGCATTTT.

The rearrangement joins TRBV30 to TRBJ2-3, with 10 bases fitting TRBD2. Unmatched junction bases numbered 2, after V lost 1 base and J lost 4 bases. There are 14 residues in the CDR3. Germline CDR1 is GTSNPN and CDR2 is SVGIG (reference sequence). CDR3 in DNA: TGTGCCTGGAGTGCTAGCGGGGGTGCAGATACGCAGTATTTT. It yields the protein CAWSASGGADTQYF.

V is TRBV15 and J is TRBJ2-7, with D perhaps TRBD1 (5 bases). The CDR3 runs to 14 residues. CDR1 and CDR2 from the germline V gene are LNHNV and YYDKDF (reference sequence). Trimming pared 5 bases from V and 6 bases from J, leaving 17 bases between. The CDR3 loop reads CATSPRTFGAEQYF. The CDR3 DNA sequence: TGTGCCACCAGCCCACGGACCTTTGGGGCCGAGCAGTACTTC.

The V call is TRBV7-3, the J call TRBJ2-1, with a weak D call TRBD2 (6 bases). Germline V gene data show CDR1 as SGHTA and CDR2 as FQGTGA. The CDR3 spans 14 residues. V was pared by 5 bases and J by 8 bases, with 16 bases between. The CDR3, as DNA: TGTGCCAGCAGCCCCCAGGAGGGCTCGGATGAGCAGTTCTTC. It translates to CASSPQEGSDEQFF.

This clone has only a few counts. This chain links TRBV7-2 with TRBJ2-1, with TRBD2 matching over 7 bases. The CDR3 is 14 amino acids. V lost 4 bases to trimming and J lost 12 bases; unmatched junction nucleotides: 12. In germline, CDR1 is SGHTA, CDR2 FQGNSA. CDR3 sequence reads: CASSSGWGGKGQFF. In DNA, the CDR3 is TGTGCCAGCAGCTCAGGATGGGGGGGTAAGGGGCAGTTCTTC.